Below, 18 T cell receptor beta chains from the same sample are listed, as sequenced in a study of blood T cell repertoires in COVID-19. Here immunoSEQ multiplex PCR was the method, and the copy in TCRdb shows in-frame clones only, minus some. The data contain 100,000 or so clones, around 81% of them singletons. Sequencing used peripheral blood. The receptor set was obtained from a man in his fifties with active or convalescent COVID-19.

Only one count was recorded for this clone. The chain is built from TRBV6-1 and TRBJ1-6; 8 bases match TRBD1. Germline assignment: CDR1 MNHNS and CDR2 SASEGT. V lost 6 bases to trimming and J lost 3 bases; unmatched junction nucleotides: 10. The CDR3 extends over 17 amino acids. The CDR3 DNA sequence: TGTGCCAGCAGGGAACTGACAGGGGCCAACTATAATTCACCCCTCCACTTT. Translated, it gives CASRELTGANYNSPLHF.

This chain links TRBV11-3 with TRBJ2-2; TRBD1 agrees at 7 bases. CDR1 and CDR2 from the germline V gene are SGHNT and YENEEA. V lost 3 bases to trimming and J lost 2 bases; unmatched junction nucleotides: 3. The CDR3 spans 15 residues. The CDR3 is CASSFRDSNTGELFF. For the CDR3, the DNA is TGTGCCAGCAGCTTTCGGGACAGCAACACCGGGGAGCTGTTTTTT.

This clone was detected only once. CDR3: CASSLGQDEYEQYF. The CDR3 DNA sequence: TGTGCCAGCAGCTTGGGACAGGACGAGTACGAGCAGTACTTC. The chain carries TRBV5-5 and TRBJ2-7; D may be TRBD1 (6 bases). CDR3 size: 14 residues. Trimming removed 0 bases at V and 4 bases at J, with 11 bases between. Germline V gene data show CDR1 as SGHKS and CDR2 as YYEKEE (reference sequence).

The chain combines TRBV30 with TRBJ2-7; 7 bases fit TRBD2. Unmatched junction bases numbered 15, after V lost 2 bases and J lost 5 bases. Germline V CDR1 and CDR2: GTSNPN, SVGIG (reference sequence). The CDR3 length is 16 residues. Here the CDR3 DNA reads TGTGCCTGGAGTAAATTAGGGTACGGGAGGATCGACGAGCAGTACTTC. This codes for CAWSKLGYGRIDEQYF.

The chain joins TRBV15 to TRBJ2-3; the match to TRBD2 covers 9 bases. The germline gives CDR1 LNHNV, CDR2 YYDKDF (reference sequence). This CDR3 spans 16 amino acids. The V gene end was trimmed by 0 bases and the J gene end by 7 bases; junction bases not matched to a gene: 8. The chain's CDR3 is CATSRDPREGGNTQYF. Here the CDR3 DNA reads TGTGCCACCAGCAGAGATCCGCGGGAGGGCGGAAATACGCAGTATTTT.

The chain has TRBV2 and TRBJ2-1; D ambiguous. CDR1 and CDR2 from the germline V gene are SNHLY and FYNNEI. V was clipped by 8 bases and J by 4 bases, with 6 bases between them. The CDR3 has 11 amino acids. CDR3 coding DNA: TGTGCCAGCCTACAGTACAATGAGCAGTTCTTC. This codes for CASLQYNEQFF.

This clone was detected only a few times. Other nucleotide sequences in the sample specify the same CDR3. The CDR3 sequence: CASSPGEPYEQYF. CDR3 bases: TGTGCCAGCAGCCCCGGGGAGCCCTACGAGCAGTACTTC. This rearrangement joins TRBV28 to TRBJ2-7, with D possibly matching TRBD2 (5 bases). With 6 bases removed from V and 2 bases from J, the gap between germline ends came to 11 bases. Germline CDR1 and CDR2: MDHEN and SYDVKM. This CDR3 has 13 amino acids.

The chain combines TRBV28 with TRBJ1-4; possibly TRBD1 for D (6 bases). The germline V and J ends were trimmed by 4 bases and 4 bases, with 13 bases remaining between them. Germline CDR1 and CDR2: MDHEN and SYDVKM. This CDR3 comprises 15 residues. The CDR3 sequence is CASSSTGQYNEKLFF. CDR3 bases: TGTGCCAGCAGTTCGACAGGCCAATATAATGAAAAACTGTTTTTT.

This chain links TRBV5-4 with TRBJ2-7, with 10 bases fitting TRBD2. Germline-derived CDR1 and CDR2 are SGHNT and YYREEE (reference sequence). With 3 bases clipped from V and 0 bases from J, the junction kept 6 bases outside the gene matches. The CDR3 consists of 16 residues. The DNA of the CDR3 is TGTGCCAGCAGCTCAGAACCTAGCGGGAGCTCCTACGAGCAGTACTTC. It is translated as CASSSEPSGSSYEQYF.

The chain combines TRBV30 with TRBJ1-3; tentatively, D is TRBD1 (6 bases). There are 14 residues in the CDR3. In germline, CDR1 is GTSNPN, CDR2 SVGIG (reference sequence). V lost 2 bases and J 4 bases, leaving 12 bases between the germline ends. This chain's CDR3 is CAWSPSQGGNTIYF. The DNA for the CDR3 is TGTGCCTGGAGTCCCTCGCAGGGGGGAAACACCATATATTTT.

The gene calls are TRBV5-1 and TRBJ2-7; possibly TRBD1 for D (6 bases). Germline loops: CDR1 SGHRS, CDR2 YFSETQ. CDR3 length equals 13 residues. Trimming cost V 2 bases and J 4 bases, with 10 bases left between them. CDR3 sequence: CASSFGGAYEQYF. The CDR3 DNA reads TGCGCCAGCAGCTTTGGGGGCGCATACGAGCAGTACTTC. The entire variable domain, with the rest obtained from reference TRBV5-1 and TRBJ2-7, is as follows: KAGVTQTPRYLIKTRGQQVTLSCSPISGHRSVSWYQQTPGQGLQFLFEYFSETQRNKGNFPGRFSGRQFSNSRSEMNVSTLELGDSALYLCASSFGGAYEQYFGPGTRLTVT.

This chain joins TRBV19 and TRBJ1-6; D gene uncertain. The germline gives CDR1 LNHDA, CDR2 SQIVND (reference sequence). The length of the CDR3 is 14 residues. Trimming took 5 bases from V and 14 from J, leaving 19 bases between them. The CDR3 protein is CASSSPYRIQALHF. In DNA, the CDR3 is TGTGCCAGTAGTTCGCCCTATCGAATTCAGGCCCTCCACTTT. The entire variable domain, with the rest obtained from reference TRBV19 and TRBJ1-6, is as follows: DGGITQSPKYLFRKEGQNVTLSCEQNLNHDAMYWYRQDPGQGLRLIYYSQIVNDFQKGDIAEGYSVSREKKESFPLTVTSAQKNPTAFYLCASSSPYRIQALHFGNGTRLTVT.

The chain is built from TRBV2 and TRBJ2-3; D is uncertain. This CDR3 contains 14 residues. Germline V gene data show CDR1 as SNHLY and CDR2 as FYNNEI. V dropped 4 bases and J dropped 0 bases, with 8 bases sitting between them. The DNA for the CDR3 is TGTGCCAGCAGTGTAACTCGAAGCACAGATACGCAGTATTTT. Protein sequence: CASSVTRSTDTQYF. Looking up the rest from reference TRBV2 and TRBJ2-3 gives the full variable domain: EPEVTQTPSHQVTQMGQEVILRCVPISNHLYFYWYRQILGQKVEFLVSFYNNEISEKSEIFDDQFSVERPDGSNFTLKIRSTKLEDSAMYFCASSVTRSTDTQYFGPGTRLTVL.

The sample holds a few counts of this clone. This chain joins TRBV5-8 and TRBJ2-1; 7 nucleotides match TRBD2. This CDR3 has 15 residues. Germline trimming cut 6 bases from V and 6 bases from J; bases unmatched to any gene: 12. CDR1 is SGHTS, CDR2 YDEGEE, per germline. In DNA form, the CDR3 reads TGTGCCAGCACCGAAATGACTAGCTTTGGCAATGAGCAGTTCTTC. Translating it yields CASTEMTSFGNEQFF.

The chain employs TRBV12-3 or TRBV12-4 and TRBJ2-5, with D tentatively TRBD1 (6 bases). This CDR3 spans 12 amino acids. Trimming removed 4 bases from V and 3 bases from J, with 6 bases in between. The CDR3 nucleotides read TGTGCCAGCAGTTGGACAGAAGAGACCCAGTACTTC. Protein: CASSWTEETQYF.

The chain carries TRBV28 and TRBJ2-1, with TRBD2 as a possible D gene (5 bases). The CDR3 has 14 residues. CDR1 is MDHEN, CDR2 SYDVKM, per germline. The ends were cut back, 7 bases at V and 3 bases at J, with 13 bases in the middle. Here the CDR3 reads CASTSPAVYNEQFF. For the CDR3, the DNA is TGTGCCAGCACTTCCCCAGCGGTCTACAATGAGCAGTTCTTC.

CDR3 residues: CASSLGGLSYGYTF. The CDR3 DNA follows: TGCGCCAGCAGCTTGGGAGGGTTGAGCTATGGCTACACCTTC. V and J are TRBV5-1 and TRBJ1-2, with no clear D. The V and J ends lost 0 bases and 4 bases respectively, with 10 bases between them. The V gene's germline CDR1 is SGHRS and CDR2 YFSETQ. The CDR3 covers 14 residues.

This chain joins TRBV19 and TRBJ2-3; D may be TRBD1 (6 bases). V was cut by 3 bases and J by 0 bases, with 10 bases left in between. The CDR3 length is 15 residues. Per the germline V gene, CDR1 is LNHDA and CDR2 is SQIVND (reference sequence). CDR3 bases: TGTGCCAGTAGTATGAGGGGGTCCAGCACAGATACGCAGTATTTT. This codes for CASSMRGSSTDTQYF.